This TCR beta chain was recovered during a study of vaccination and CD4 T cells after COVID-19. Regarding time point: late sampling 161 to 241 days after vaccination in three convalescent patients. The treatment denotes: approximately nine-day PBMC culture with coronavirus spike peptide pools or control peptides (ViraFEST assay). These CD4+ T cells came from roughly eleven-day cultures by negative selection. The assay that was used to sequence DNA from cultured CD4+ T cells was the Oncomine TCR Beta short-read assay. TCRdb recomputed calls from the PCR reads with MiXCR, one row per CDR3 protein. The table shows approximately 17,000 distinct CDR3 sequences, with 52% occurring only once. This clonotype was counted a few times. The antigen remains undetermined. The germline gives CDR1 SGHVS, CDR2 FQNEAQ. Trimming took 5 bases from V and 1 from J, leaving 17 bases between them. CDR3 length: 17 amino acids.

The input for sequencing was CD4+ T cells from blood, cultured in vitro, taken about 7 months after SARS-CoV-2 vaccination. This chain uses TRBV7-8 with TRBJ2-2; D is unclear. The source of this sequence is a human donor who had recovered from COVID-19. CDR3 DNA: TGTGCCAGCAGCCCCGGACCAAGCCTAATGAACACCGGGGAGCTGTTTTTT. Its protein product is CASSPGPSLMNTGELFF.